The 5 T cell receptor beta chains given below trace back to one sample, sequenced in a study of early T cells in non-severe SARS-CoV-2 infection. Using its own MiXCR run on the 5' RACE reads, TCRdb lists one record per CDR3 protein. In the table there are some 25,000 distinct CDR3 sequences, approximately 4.8% of which are singletons. Sequenced: whole blood. These receptor sequences come from an adult who was a healthcare worker with PCR-confirmed SARS-CoV-2 infection or an uninfected control (not recorded which).

This clonotype has ten or more counts. This rearrangement joins TRBV15 to TRBJ2-2; 14 nucleotides match TRBD2. The length of the CDR3 is 17 residues. J gave up 5 bases and V 3 bases, and 5 bases lay outside the gene matches. Germline CDR1 and CDR2: LNHNV and YYDKDF (reference sequence). CDR3 amino acids: CATSSGLAGGRTGELFF. CDR3 sequence (DNA): TGTGCCACCAGCAGCGGACTAGCGGGAGGACGAACCGGGGAGCTGTTTTTT.

In this sample, this clonotype turned up a few times. This chain joins TRBV25-1 and TRBJ1-2; D possibly corresponds to TRBD1 (5 bases). Trimming removed 5 bases from V and 8 bases from J, with 15 bases in between. The CDR3 sequence is 13 residues long. Germline CDR1 MGHDK, CDR2 SYGVNS. The CDR3 loop reads CASSSDRVRGYTF. In nucleotides, the CDR3 is TGTGCCAGCAGTTCTGACAGAGTCAGGGGCTACACCTTC.

This clonotype was counted many times. This chain links TRBV27 with TRBJ2-6, with a tentative D call TRBD1 (6 bases). V shed 5 bases and J shed 0 bases, with 14 bases lying between them. In germline, CDR1 is MNHEY, CDR2 SMNVEV (reference sequence). The CDR3 is 17 amino acids. The CDR3 DNA follows: TGTGCCAGCAGTAAACAGGGAACCAGCTCTGGGGCCAACGTCCTGACTTTC. This sequence encodes CASSKQGTSSGANVLTF.

The V and J genes are TRBV6-6 and TRBJ2-1; D gene ambiguous. Germline lookup yields CDR1 MNHNY and CDR2 SVGAGI (reference sequence). The CDR3 contains 15 residues. Trimming cost V 2 bases and J 9 bases, with 17 bases left between them. The CDR3 sequence is CASSYGSAATSEQFF. CDR3 DNA: TGTGCCAGCAGTTACGGGTCTGCTGCCACAAGTGAGCAGTTCTTC.

This clonotype qualifies as medium-sized (0.01 to 0.1%). J is TRBJ2-5 and V is TRBV27; maybe TRBD2 (6 bases). The CDR3 is made up of 14 amino acids. The V gene lost 2 bases and the J gene lost 2 bases, with 9 bases spanning the gap. Germline assignment: CDR1 MNHEY and CDR2 SMNVEV (reference sequence). For the CDR3, the DNA is TGTGCCAGCAGTTTAGGAGGGCAGCAAGAGACCCAGTACTTC. It is translated as CASSLGGQQETQYF.